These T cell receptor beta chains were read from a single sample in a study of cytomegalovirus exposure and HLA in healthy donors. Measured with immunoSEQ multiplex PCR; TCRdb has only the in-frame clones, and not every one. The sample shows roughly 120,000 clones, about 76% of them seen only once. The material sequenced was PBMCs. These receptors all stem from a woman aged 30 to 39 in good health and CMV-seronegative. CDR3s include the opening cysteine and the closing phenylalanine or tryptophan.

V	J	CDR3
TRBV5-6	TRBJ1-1	CASSLVQWEAEAFF
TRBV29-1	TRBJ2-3	CSVEDLAASGNFADTQYF
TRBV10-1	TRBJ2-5	CASSESILAGARLQETQYF
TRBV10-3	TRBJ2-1	CAISEGSGRVRNEQFF
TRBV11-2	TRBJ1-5	CASSPSGGQPQHF
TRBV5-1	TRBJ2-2	CASSPRTSGRSSGELFF
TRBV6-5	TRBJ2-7	CASSYETGPYEQYF
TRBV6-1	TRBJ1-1	CASSEVGSGGRATEAFF
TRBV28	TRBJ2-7	CASSWRGQQAYEQYF
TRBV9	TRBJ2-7	CASSVDPSGGLGNEQYF
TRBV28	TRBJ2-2	CASSLRGLAGNTGELFF
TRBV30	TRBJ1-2	CAWKWARGANYGYTF
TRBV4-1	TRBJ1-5	CASSPLADSDQPQHF
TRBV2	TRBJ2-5	CASSRDRKETQYF
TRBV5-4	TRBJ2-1	CASSLDALEQFF
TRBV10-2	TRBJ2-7	CASSDRSFYEQYF
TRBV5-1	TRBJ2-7	CASSLIPGLSYEQYF
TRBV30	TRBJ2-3	CAWMVAGAALGDTQYF
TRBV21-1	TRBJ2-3	CASSYRQGGVDTQYF
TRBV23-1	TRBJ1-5	CASSLPQGLCNQPQHF
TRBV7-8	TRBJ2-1	CASSLVTVWSRGEQFF
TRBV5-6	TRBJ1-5	CASSLGHLNQPQHF
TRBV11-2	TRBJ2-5	CASSLTGGAGTQYF
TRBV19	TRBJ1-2	CASSIGANYGYTF
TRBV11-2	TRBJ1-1	CASSLAGPNTEAFF
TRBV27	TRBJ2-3	CASSKELAASTDTQYF
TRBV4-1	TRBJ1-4	CASSHLPLGTENEKLFF
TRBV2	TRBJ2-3	CASNLAGDTQYF
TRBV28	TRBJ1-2	CASLTDHNYGYTF
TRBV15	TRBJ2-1	CATSRDRWANEQFF
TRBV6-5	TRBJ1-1	CASSYSGTREAFF
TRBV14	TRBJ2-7	CASSPLTGFGYEQYF
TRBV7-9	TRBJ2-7	CASSGRLMYEQYF
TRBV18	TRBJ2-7	CASSPRGSYEQYF
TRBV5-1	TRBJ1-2	CASSWGDSYYGYTF
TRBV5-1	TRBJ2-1	CASHLAGGREQFF